What follows are 29 T cell receptor beta chains derived from one specimen sequenced in a study of human T cells and chemical hapten exposure. MiXCR, applied by TCRdb to the RACE reads, yields one record per CDR3 protein. Of approximately 350,000 distinct CDR3 sequences listed, about 6% were seen once; the top ten hold less than 6.5%. Time point defined: patch test 2, 6 weeks after DPC sensitization. Treatment defined: therapeutic diphenylcyclopropenone sensitization with weekly scalp DPC. Specimen: whole blood, collected in connection with sensitization to the hapten diphenylcyclopropenone (DPC). Receptor source: a woman under 30 with alopecia areata. Some clones in this sample may be carry-over from other donors' samples.

This clonotype showed up many times. DNA for the CDR3: TGTGCCAGCAGCCAAGGGGGGGGCCCCAGGAACAATCAGCCCCAGCATTTT. Translating gives CASSQGGGPRNNQPQHF. This sequence joins TRBV3-1 and TRBJ1-5, with D perhaps matching TRBD1 (6 bases). V was pared by 1 base and J by 3 bases, with 16 bases between. Germline assignment: CDR1 LGHDT and CDR2 YNNKEL (reference sequence). This CDR3 has 17 amino acids.

This clonotype appeared many times. V usage is TRBV12-3 or TRBV12-4 and J usage is TRBJ1-5, with 10 bases matching TRBD1. CDR3 length: 16 residues. V shed 8 bases, J shed 7 bases, and the junction held 14 bases outside the gene matches. The DNA for the CDR3 is TGTGCCAGCCCTCCCGGGAGGGAGGACAGGGGGCAGCCCCAGCATTTT. It yields the protein CASPPGREDRGQPQHF.

There are a few counts of this clonotype. The genes are TRBV5-6 and TRBJ2-1, with D possibly being TRBD1 (6 bases). Trimming stripped 2 bases from V and 8 bases from J, with 14 bases between. The CDR3 extends over 14 amino acids. CDR1 is SGHDT, CDR2 YYEEEE, per germline. The CDR3 region is CASSFGVPGDEQFF. The CDR3 nucleotides are TGTGCCAGCAGCTTTGGGGTCCCAGGGGATGAGCAGTTCTTC.

This clonotype has ten or more counts. This sequence joins TRBV6-2 or TRBV6-3 and TRBJ1-1; 9 positions match TRBD1. In germline, CDR1 is MNHEY, CDR2 SVGEGT. J gave up 4 bases and V 5 bases, and 20 bases lay outside the gene matches. The CDR3 is 19 residues long. The CDR3 DNA reads TGTGCCAGCAGTCCTTCGATAGTACACCGGACAGGGGAAGGCACTGAAGCTTTCTTT. Translated: CASSPSIVHRTGEGTEAFF.

This clonotype came up many times. The rearrangement links TRBV5-1 to TRBJ1-1; D is uncertain. Trimming cost V 1 base and J 0 bases, with 13 bases left between them. The germline CDR1 and CDR2 sequences are SGHRS and YFSETQ. The length of the CDR3 is 16 residues. Here the CDR3 reads CASSLTTPVVNTEAFF. The DNA for the CDR3 is TGCGCCAGCAGCTTGACAACTCCCGTTGTGAACACTGAAGCTTTCTTT.

There are a few counts of this clonotype. The CDR3 DNA is TGTGCCAGCACCCCCATCGGTTCCGCTCAGGGCACCGGGGAGCTGTTTTTT. Encoded protein: CASTPIGSAQGTGELFF. The chain carries TRBV5-4 and TRBJ2-2, with a tentative D call TRBD1 (5 bases). This CDR3 spans 17 amino acids. Germline V gives CDR1 SGHNT, CDR2 YYREEE (reference sequence). V lost 6 bases to trimming and J lost 4 bases, with 22 bases between them.

Many counts were recorded for this clonotype. The chain combines TRBV28 with TRBJ1-5; D unclear. The V end was cut by 3 bases, the J end by 6 bases, with 6 bases between. The CDR3 spans 12 residues. From germline, CDR1 is MDHEN and CDR2 SYDVKM. CDR3 region: CASSFGSQPQHF. For the CDR3, the DNA is TGTGCCAGCAGTTTTGGCTCTCAGCCCCAGCATTTT.

This clonotype was observed a handful of times. This chain uses TRBV5-1 with TRBJ1-1, with D possibly being TRBD1 (6 bases). The CDR3 is 16 residues long. The germline CDR1 and CDR2 sequences are SGHRS and YFSETQ. Trimming removed 4 bases from V and 7 bases from J, with 23 bases in between. CDR3 bases: TGCGCCAGCAGCGCTCATGACAGGACGGTAGACATTGAAGCTTTCTTT. This encodes CASSAHDRTVDIEAFF.

This clonotype was seen at least ten times. V usage is TRBV27 and J usage is TRBJ1-3; D call uncertain. The V end was cut by 8 bases, the J end by 0 bases, with 20 bases between. This CDR3 has 17 residues. CDR1 is MNHEY, CDR2 SMNVEV, per germline (reference sequence). The CDR3 loop is CASWFPGPVISGNTIYF. DNA for the CDR3: TGTGCCAGCTGGTTTCCCGGGCCGGTCATCTCTGGAAACACCATATATTTT.

This clonotype turned up a few times. The chain combines TRBV20-1 with TRBJ2-5; 14 bases are a match to TRBD2. CDR1 is DFQATT and CDR2 is SNEGSKA in the germline V gene (reference sequence). V gave up 8 bases and J gave up 7 bases; unmatched junction bases: 9. CDR3 length equals 14 residues. The CDR3 sequence is CSTRTSGGPGTQYF. The CDR3 DNA reads TGCAGTACAAGGACTAGCGGGGGGCCCGGGACCCAGTACTTC.

This clonotype was seen a few times. This chain uses TRBV20-1 with TRBJ2-1; D ambiguous. The CDR3 is 11 amino acids. Germline CDR1 is DFQATT and CDR2 is SNEGSKA (reference sequence). V dropped 3 bases and J dropped 12 bases, with 12 bases sitting between them. This CDR3 reads CSARAHTGQFF. The CDR3 nucleotides read TGCAGTGCTAGGGCCCATACGGGGCAGTTCTTC.

This clonotype was observed at least ten times. The rearrangement links TRBV18 to TRBJ1-1; D is uncertain. Germline V CDR1 and CDR2: KGHSH, LQKENI. The germline V and J ends were trimmed by 6 bases and 0 bases, with 17 bases remaining between them. This CDR3 spans 16 amino acids. The CDR3 nucleotides read TGTGCCAGCTCCCGCTACACACAGCCACTGAACACTGAAGCTTTCTTT. Its translation: CASSRYTQPLNTEAFF.

This clonotype has just a few counts. V and J are TRBV6-6 and TRBJ2-3, with 9 positions matching TRBD2. The CDR3 extends over 13 amino acids. V trimming: 0 bases; J trimming: 10 bases; junction bases outside the gene matches: 2. Per germline, CDR1 MNHNY and CDR2 SVGAGI (reference sequence). CDR3 coding DNA: TGTGCCAGCAGTTACTCAGCGGGGGGCTCGCAGTATTTT. This gives the protein CASSYSAGGSQYF.

This clonotype came up a few times. V is TRBV5-1 and J is TRBJ2-3, with D unresolved. Germline CDR1 SGHRS, CDR2 YFSETQ. This CDR3 comprises 15 residues. V was pared by 6 bases and J by 2 bases, with 16 bases between. CDR3 in DNA: TGCGCCAGCACCCTCGGCGGAATGACCACAGATACGCAGTATTTT. Translating gives CASTLGGMTTDTQYF. Full variable domain (outside the CDR3, taken from reference TRBV5-1 and TRBJ2-3): KAGVTQTPRYLIKTRGQQVTLSCSPISGHRSVSWYQQTPGQGLQFLFEYFSETQRNKGNFPGRFSGRQFSNSRSEMNVSTLELGDSALYLCASTLGGMTTDTQYFGPGTRLTVL.

This CDR3 reads CASSQGASDTGELFF. In DNA, the CDR3 is TGTGCCAGCAGCCAAGGAGCTAGCGACACCGGGGAGCTGTTTTTT. The chain combines TRBV4-2 with TRBJ2-2, with D maybe TRBD2 (6 bases). Germline assignment: CDR1 LGHNA and CDR2 YNFKEQ. V was cut by 1 base and J by 3 bases, with 9 bases left in between. The CDR3 is made up of 15 amino acids.

This chain joins TRBV7-6 and TRBJ2-7; unclear D gene. V was shortened by 4 bases and J by 2 bases, with 12 bases between the two germline ends. Germline CDR1 SGHVS, CDR2 FNYEAQ. The CDR3 runs to 14 residues. Written as DNA, the CDR3 is TGTGCCAGCAGCTCCCGAGCCGGTACCTACGAGCAGTACTTC. Translated: CASSSRAGTYEQYF.

V and J are TRBV2 and TRBJ2-5, with a possible D match to TRBD2 (7 bases). The CDR3 runs to 14 residues. V lost 8 bases to trimming and J lost 4 bases, with 17 bases between them. CDR1 SNHLY and CDR2 FYNNEI come from the germline V gene. The CDR3 loop is CASSPRGGGETQYF. CDR3 DNA: TGTGCCAGCTCTCCGAGGGGGGGCGGAGAGACCCAGTACTTC.

The chain has TRBV10-3 and TRBJ2-3; 7 bases map to TRBD1. Trimming removed 5 bases from V and 1 base from J; junction bases left unmatched: 9. Germline V lookup: CDR1 ENHRY, CDR2 SYGVKD. This CDR3 is 16 amino acids long. CDR3 loop: CAISNLQGTRTDTQYF. The CDR3 nucleotides are TGTGCCATCAGTAACCTACAGGGGACGCGCACAGATACGCAGTATTTT.

This clonotype was seen at least ten times. This chain uses TRBV3-1 with TRBJ1-1; TRBD1 is a possible D gene (5 bases). Germline CDR1 is LGHDT and CDR2 is YNNKEL (reference sequence). The CDR3 spans 17 residues. Trimming left V 5 bases short and J 6 bases short, with 25 bases between. The CDR3 DNA is TGTGCCAGCAGCGAAGGCCCCATGACAGCTTCTCGATCTGAAGCTTTCTTT. Protein sequence: CASSEGPMTASRSEAFF.

This clonotype was seen only a few times. J is TRBJ2-4 and V is TRBV4-3, with D uncertain. Trimming took 0 bases from V and 13 from J, leaving 16 bases between them. The CDR3 sequence is 14 residues long. Per the germline V gene, CDR1 is LGHNA and CDR2 is YSLEER. CDR3 protein: CASSQDLGRRVQYF. In DNA form, the CDR3 reads TGCGCCAGCAGCCAAGATCTGGGCCGGAGAGTCCAGTACTTC.

This clonotype appeared a few times. The V call is TRBV7-9, the J call TRBJ2-7; D is uncertain. Trimming stripped 5 bases from V and 4 bases from J, with 6 bases between. Per the germline V gene, CDR1 is SEHNR and CDR2 is FQNEAQ (reference sequence). The CDR3 runs 11 residues. The CDR3 DNA is TGTGCCAGCAGCCAAGAGTACGAGCAGTACTTC. This codes for CASSQEYEQYF.

This clonotype has at least ten counts. The chain employs TRBV20-1 and TRBJ2-1; 11 bases align to TRBD2. Germline values: CDR1 DFQATT, CDR2 SNEGSKA (reference sequence). The CDR3 covers 16 residues. J lost 7 bases, V lost 0 bases, and 8 bases had no gene match. DNA for the CDR3: TGCAGTGCTAGAGACCTTAGCGGGGGGGTTCTTAATGAGCAGTTCTTC. Amino acids: CSARDLSGGVLNEQFF.

The chain combines TRBV5-5 with TRBJ2-5; D might be TRBD1 (6 bases). The germline V gene encodes CDR1 SGHKS and CDR2 YYEKEE (reference sequence). This CDR3 is built from 13 residues. Between the trimmed V and J ends, which lost 2 bases and 2 bases, there was a span of 7 bases. The CDR3 protein is CASSFGQQETQYF. In DNA, the CDR3 is TGTGCCAGCAGCTTTGGACAGCAAGAGACCCAGTACTTC. The variable domain in full, completed from reference TRBV5-5 and TRBJ2-5, reads DAGVTQSPTHLIKTRGQQVTLRCSPISGHKSVSWYQQVLGQGPQFIFQYYEKEERGRGNFPDRFSARQFPNYSSELNVNALLLGDSALYLCASSFGQQETQYFGPGTRLLVL.

This clonotype came up a few times. This rearrangement joins TRBV6-1 to TRBJ2-7; the match to TRBD1 covers 7 bases. Germline assignment: CDR1 MNHNS and CDR2 SASEGT. The CDR3 is 13 residues long. With V trimmed by 6 bases and J by 5 bases, 7 bases remained unmatched. The CDR3 DNA is TGTGCCAGCAGACCGACAGGGAGTCACGAGCAGTACTTC. Encoded protein: CASRPTGSHEQYF.

This clonotype appeared many times. The rearrangement links TRBV6-2 or TRBV6-3 to TRBJ1-1; D unclear. In germline, CDR1 is MNHEY, CDR2 SVGEGT. The CDR3 contains 16 residues. V lost 2 bases, J lost 1 base, and 14 bases lay in between. As DNA, the CDR3 is TGTGCCAGCAGTTACGACGGACGGAGGGCGAACACTGAAGCTTTCTTT. The encoded protein is CASSYDGRRANTEAFF.

This clonotype came up a few times. The V and J genes are TRBV12-3 or TRBV12-4 and TRBJ2-1; tentative D call: TRBD1 (6 bases). The CDR3 contains 13 residues. Between the trimmed V and J ends, which lost 3 bases and 6 bases, there was a span of 9 bases. CDR3 sequence reads: CASSFNRVNEQFF. CDR3 bases: TGTGCCAGCAGTTTTAACAGGGTCAATGAGCAGTTCTTC.

This clonotype has just a few counts. This sequence joins TRBV5-1 and TRBJ1-1; no firm D call. There are 15 residues in the CDR3. Germline CDR1 is SGHRS and CDR2 is YFSETQ. V was shortened by 7 bases and J by 3 bases, with 19 bases between the two germline ends. In DNA form, the CDR3 reads TGCGCCAGCCACCGTGGGCCGGCGCGGGACACTGAAGCTTTCTTT. Translated: CASHRGPARDTEAFF.

This chain joins TRBV24-1 and TRBJ1-5; 10 bases line up with TRBD1. The CDR3 loop spans 17 amino acids. The trim removed 4 bases at V and 0 bases at J, leaving 5 bases unmatched. The germline CDR1 and CDR2 sequences are KGHDR and SFDVKD. The CDR3 loop reads CATSDGTGDYSNQPQHF. For the CDR3, the DNA is TGTGCCACCAGTGACGGGACAGGGGATTATAGCAATCAGCCCCAGCATTTT.

This clonotype was seen ten or more times. The CDR3 sequence is CATSRRASSRDREQFF. The CDR3 DNA reads as TGTGCCACCAGCCGGCGAGCTTCTTCCAGGGACAGGGAGCAGTTCTTC. The V call is TRBV10-3, the J call TRBJ2-1; 8 bases match TRBD1. CDR3 size: 16 residues. V shed 10 bases and J 10 bases; nucleotides not matched to a gene: 21. CDR1 and CDR2 from the germline V gene are ENHRY and SYGVKD.